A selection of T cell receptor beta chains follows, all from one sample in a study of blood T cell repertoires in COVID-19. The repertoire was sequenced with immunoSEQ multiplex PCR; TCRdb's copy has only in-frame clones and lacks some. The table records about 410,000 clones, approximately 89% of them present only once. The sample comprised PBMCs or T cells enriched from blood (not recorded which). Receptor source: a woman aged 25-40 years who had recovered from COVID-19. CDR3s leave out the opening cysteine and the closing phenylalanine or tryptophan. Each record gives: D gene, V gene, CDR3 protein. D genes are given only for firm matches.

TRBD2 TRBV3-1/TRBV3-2 ASSQDLLAGTYEQY
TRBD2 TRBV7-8 ASSFWTSGGRGDEQF
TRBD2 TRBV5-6 ASSLAWRESVGELF
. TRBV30 AWSGAENSPLH
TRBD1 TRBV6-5 ASTGQGTREQY
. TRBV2 ASSETTARSSGNTIY
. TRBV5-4 ASSLATDEKLF
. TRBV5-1 ASSLASGSHGYT
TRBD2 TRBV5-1 ASSLAATSDPGHSYEQY
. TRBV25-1 ASSTPHTPGIQETQY